The entry that follows covers one T cell receptor beta chain sequence. With V trimmed by 1 base and J by 0 bases, 6 bases remained unmatched. In germline, CDR1 is LGHDT, CDR2 YNNKEL (reference sequence). The length of the CDR3 is 18 residues. Amplified regions were TCR beta CDR3 sequences from RNA transcripts. The TCR CDR3 was amplified in a first-round RT-PCR using the HTBI primer set. Each CDR3 protein gets one entry after TCRdb re-called the multiplex PCR reads with MiXCR. The sample yields about 720,000 distinct CDR3 sequences, roughly 15% seen once. This specimen belongs to a study of T cells in Graves' hyperthyroidism and ophthalmopathy. Exclusion criteria comprised uncontrolled infection, other autoimmune disease, pregnancy or lactation.

This clonotype was sampled from a man between 18 and 35 years old with Graves' hyperthyroidism. The sequencing sample was made of blood. This sequence joins TRBV3-1 and TRBJ2-6, with 7 bases lining up with TRBD2. CDR3 nucleotide sequence: TGTGCCAGCAGCCAAGTCACAGGCGGGAGCTCTGGGGCCAACGTCCTGACTTTC. Translation gives CASSQVTGGSSGANVLTF.